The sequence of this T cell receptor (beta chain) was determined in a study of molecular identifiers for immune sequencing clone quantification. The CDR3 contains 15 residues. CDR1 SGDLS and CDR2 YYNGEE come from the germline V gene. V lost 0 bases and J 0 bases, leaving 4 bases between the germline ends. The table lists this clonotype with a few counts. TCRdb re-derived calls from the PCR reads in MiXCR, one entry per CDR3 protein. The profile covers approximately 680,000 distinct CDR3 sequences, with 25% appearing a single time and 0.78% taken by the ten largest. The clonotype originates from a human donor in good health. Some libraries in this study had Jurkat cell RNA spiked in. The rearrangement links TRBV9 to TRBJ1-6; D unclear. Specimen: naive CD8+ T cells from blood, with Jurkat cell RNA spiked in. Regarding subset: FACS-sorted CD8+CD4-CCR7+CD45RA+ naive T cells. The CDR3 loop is CASSVASSYNSPLHF. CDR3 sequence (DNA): TGTGCCAGCAGCGTAGCAAGCTCCTATAATTCACCCCTCCACTTT.